This TCR beta chain was found in a study of cytomegalovirus exposure and HLA in healthy donors. General study results and limits: Most CMV-associated TCR beta chains appeared HLA-restricted in a later analysis. The majority of TCR sequences were rare, yet some public TCRs appeared in many donors. V- and J-gene trimming in TCR beta was tied to a missense DCLRE1C variant by an analysis performed later.

The PCR contained 60 Vbeta and 13 Jbeta primers. Data came from immunoSEQ multiplex PCR; TCRdb stores just in-frame clones and leaves some out. This sample has over 100,000 clones, with roughly 68% found just once. Concerning this clone itself: Its matching antigen is unknown.

The origin of this receptor is a man aged 25-45 years in good health and CMV-seropositive. The sample comprised PBMCs.

CDR3 residues: CASSLGSGYGGDTQYF. The CDR3 DNA reads TGTGCCAGCAGTTTAGGGTCCGGCTATGGAGGAGATACGCAGTATTTT. The rearrangement uses TRBV28 and TRBJ2-3, with D tentatively TRBD2 (5 bases). Trimming shortened V by 2 bases and J by 5 bases, and 17 bases separated the two germline ends. Germline-derived CDR1 and CDR2 are MDHEN and SYDVKM. CDR3 length: 16 amino acids.